These T cell receptor beta chains were read from a single sample in a study of T cells in tuberculosis. The method was immunoSEQ multiplex PCR; TCRdb's version includes in-frame clones alone and lacks a portion of them. The sample contains about 34,000 clones, more than 85% of which appear only once. Here the sequenced sample was PBMCs, taken at tuberculosis diagnosis. Receptors originate from an adult with tuberculosis. The CDR3 runs from the conserved cysteine through the conserved F or W. D genes are given only for firm matches. Clone sizes are given selectively: once, few, many, or a class where the clone is expanded.

clone size	V gene	D gene	J gene	CDR3 protein	CDR3 DNA
.	TRBV19	.	TRBJ1-5	CASTPGGDMGNQPQHF	TGTGCCAGTACCCCGGGGGGGGACATGGGCAATCAGCCCCAGCATTTT
.	TRBV7-6	.	TRBJ2-3	CASSLAFLADTQYF	TGTGCCAGCAGCTTAGCGTTCCTCGCAGATACGCAGTATTTT
.	TRBV18	TRBD1	TRBJ2-3	CASSPLNRGLSGTDTQYF	TGTGCCAGCTCACCACTAAACAGGGGATTATCGGGCACAGATACGCAGTATTTT
.	TRBV5-4	.	TRBJ1-2	CASSLARGRSSYGYTF	TGTGCCAGCAGCTTGGCCAGGGGACGTTCGAGCTATGGCTACACCTTC
once	TRBV5-1	TRBD1	TRBJ1-2	CASSLTPGTGSHGYTF	TGCGCCAGCAGCTTGACCCCCGGGACAGGTTCCCATGGCTACACCTTC
.	TRBV18	TRBD2	TRBJ2-3	CASSPTSGNTDTQYF	TGTGCCAGCTCACCCACTAGCGGAAACACAGATACGCAGTATTTT
.	TRBV5-1	TRBD2	TRBJ2-2	CASSFTGGRTGELFF	TGCGCCAGCAGCTTCACGGGAGGGCGGACCGGGGAGCTGTTTTTT
once	TRBV4-1	TRBD2	TRBJ2-7	CASSIRTSGGVSSYEQYF	TGCGCCAGCAGCATCCGGACTAGCGGGGGGGTCAGCTCCTACGAGCAGTACTTC
.	TRBV4-1	.	TRBJ2-3	CASSQVGSGPDTQYF	TGCGCCAGCAGCCAAGTAGGGAGCGGCCCAGATACGCAGTATTTT
few	TRBV15	TRBD1	TRBJ2-7	CATSRGTGELSYEQYF	TGTGCCACCAGCAGAGGCACAGGGGAATTGTCCTACGAGCAGTACTTC
.	TRBV28	.	TRBJ1-3	CASRGGTSGNTIYF	TGTGCCAGCAGGGGGGGGACCTCTGGAAACACCATATATTTT
.	TRBV2	TRBD1	TRBJ1-1	CASRGQGRIPEAFF	TGTGCCAGCAGGGGACAGGGACGGATTCCTGAAGCTTTCTTT
.	TRBV6-1	.	TRBJ2-3	CASTPGDTQYF	TGTGCCAGCACACCGGGAGATACGCAGTATTTT
.	TRBV25-1	TRBD1	TRBJ1-4	CVRGQLNEKLFF	TGTGTACGGGGACAGCTTAATGAAAAACTGTTTTTT
.	TRBV10-3	.	TRBJ2-7	CAIREGGETYEQYF	TGTGCCATCAGGGAAGGGGGGGAGACCTACGAGCAGTACTTC
.	TRBV4-1	TRBD1	TRBJ1-3	CASSQGQGAIGNTIYF	TGCGCCAGCAGCCAAGGGCAGGGGGCAATTGGAAACACCATATATTTT
.	TRBV5-1	.	TRBJ2-5	CASRPDTSQETQYF	TGCGCCAGCAGGCCGGACACCTCACAAGAGACCCAGTACTTC
.	TRBV28	TRBD2	TRBJ2-1	CASSGPGLAVNEQFF	TGTGCCAGCAGTGGCCCGGGACTAGCGGTTAATGAGCAGTTCTTC
once	TRBV10-3	.	TRBJ2-3	CATQLGGGGTDTQYF	TGTGCCACCCAGTTGGGGGGGGGCGGCACAGATACGCAGTATTTT
.	TRBV4-1	TRBD1	TRBJ2-4	CASSQEQGLAKNIQYF	TGCGCCAGCAGCCAAGAACAGGGGTTAGCCAAAAACATTCAGTACTTC
.	TRBV5-1	.	TRBJ2-7	CASSTDGQNYEQYF	TGCGCCAGCAGCACAGACGGACAGAACTACGAGCAGTACTTC
.	TRBV18	.	TRBJ1-1	CASSPLASLLLMNTEAFF	TGTGCCAGCTCACCGCTCGCTTCCTTACTGCTTATGAACACTGAAGCTTTCTTT
once	TRBV5-1	TRBD1	TRBJ1-1	CASSQGAAMNTEAFF	TGCGCCAGCAGCCAGGGGGCGGCGATGAACACTGAAGCTTTCTTT
.	TRBV5-1	.	TRBJ2-2	CASGGSGSTGELFF	TGCGCCAGCGGTGGTAGCGGATCCACCGGGGAGCTGTTTTTT
.	TRBV7-6	TRBD1	TRBJ1-5	CANRKDRANQPQHF	TGTGCCAACAGGAAGGACAGGGCCAATCAGCCCCAGCATTTT
.	TRBV4-1	TRBD2	TRBJ2-7	CASSLHIAGGSYEQYF	TGCGCCAGCAGCCTACATATAGCGGGGGGCTCCTACGAGCAGTACTTC
.	TRBV19	.	TRBJ1-1	CASSPVSLTGSTAFF	TGTGCCAGTAGCCCCGTCTCCCTAACAGGGTCAACAGCTTTCTTT
once	TRBV9	TRBD2	TRBJ2-1	CASSPRLAVYNEQFF	TGTGCCAGCAGCCCCCGACTAGCGGTCTACAATGAGCAGTTCTTC
.	TRBV2	TRBD2	TRBJ2-5	CASTRLAGEETQYF	TGTGCCAGCACCAGACTAGCGGGGGAGGAGACCCAGTACTTC
.	TRBV25-1	TRBD1	TRBJ2-1	CASSDLGQGDLNEQFF	TGTGCCAGCAGTGACCTCGGACAGGGGGACCTCAATGAGCAGTTCTTC
once	TRBV5-1	.	TRBJ1-1	CASSPRGTEAFF	TGCGCCAGCAGCCCCCGGGGCACTGAAGCTTTCTTT
.	TRBV6-6	TRBD1	TRBJ1-1	CASSYSGQGAPEAFF	TGTGCCAGCAGTTACTCAGGACAGGGGGCCCCTGAAGCTTTCTTT
.	TRBV9	TRBD2	TRBJ2-7	CASSTGTSGEAEQYF	TGTGCCAGCAGCACAGGGACTAGCGGGGAGGCCGAGCAGTACTTC
.	TRBV21-1	.	TRBJ1-5	CASSPRGPYSNQPQHF	TGTGCCAGCAGCCCTAGGGGGCCGTATAGCAATCAGCCCCAGCATTTT
.	TRBV29-1	.	TRBJ2-5	CSVEADWTGETQYF	TGCAGCGTTGAAGCCGACTGGACGGGGGAGACCCAGTACTTC
few	TRBV28	.	TRBJ2-2	CASSFNRAARGGELFF	TGTGCCAGCAGTTTCAACAGGGCGGCGAGGGGCGGGGAGCTGTTTTTT
.	TRBV2	.	TRBJ1-1	CAAPNGSNTEAFF	TGTGCCGCTCCCAACGGGTCGAACACTGAAGCTTTCTTT
.	TRBV6-4	TRBD1	TRBJ1-2	CASSEGQGAEGYTF	TGTGCCAGCAGCGAGGGACAGGGGGCGGAGGGCTACACCTTC
.	TRBV2	TRBD2	TRBJ2-7	CASNLAGGEYEQYF	TGTGCCAGCAATTTAGCGGGAGGGGAATACGAGCAGTACTTC
.	TRBV11-2	.	TRBJ1-2	CASSLDGIYGYTF	TGTGCCAGCAGCTTAGACGGGATCTATGGCTACACCTTC
once	TRBV13	TRBD1	TRBJ1-1	CASSSPGGTIEAFF	TGTGCCAGCAGCTCACCAGGGGGAACAATTGAAGCTTTCTTT
.	TRBV19	TRBD1	TRBJ2-1	CASRPTGANYNEQFF	TGTGCCAGTAGACCGACAGGGGCAAACTACAATGAGCAGTTCTTC
.	TRBV4-2	.	TRBJ2-2	CASSQDGATGELFF	TGTGCCAGCAGCCAAGATGGGGCGACCGGGGAGCTGTTTTTT
once	TRBV7-8	.	TRBJ2-7	CASSSLGGQQYF	TGTGCCAGCAGCTCCCTGGGGGGTCAGCAGTACTTC
once	TRBV6-5	TRBD2	TRBJ2-3	CASSYFGGSATDTQYF	TGTGCCAGCAGTTACTTCGGCGGGAGCGCCACAGATACGCAGTATTTT
.	TRBV5-6	.	TRBJ1-1	CASSLVGVRATEAFF	TGTGCCAGCAGCTTGGTCGGGGTAAGGGCGACTGAAGCTTTCTTT
.	TRBV19	TRBD2	TRBJ2-7	CASSIFLAGAYEQYF	TGTGCCAGTAGTATTTTCCTAGCGGGTGCCTACGAGCAGTACTTC
.	TRBV4-1	.	TRBJ2-3	CASSQTRGLYSDTQYF	TGCGCCAGCAGCCAGACCAGAGGGCTGTATTCAGATACGCAGTATTTT
.	TRBV9	TRBD2	TRBJ2-7	CASSEGTSGGTYEQYF	TGTGCCAGCAGCGAGGGGACTAGCGGAGGCACCTACGAGCAGTACTTC
.	TRBV28	.	TRBJ2-7	CASSFLQGPYEQYF	TGTGCCAGCAGTTTTTTACAGGGTCCCTACGAGCAGTACTTC
.	TRBV11-2	.	TRBJ2-5	CASSFLLRDQETQYF	TGTGCCAGCAGCTTCCTCTTGCGCGACCAAGAGACCCAGTACTTC
.	TRBV18	.	TRBJ1-2	CASSPRDRNYGYTF	TGTGCCAGCTCGCCTCGAGACAGAAACTATGGCTACACCTTC
.	TRBV27	TRBD1	TRBJ1-5	CASRDRRSSNQPQHF	TGTGCCAGCCGGGACAGAAGATCTAGCAATCAGCCCCAGCATTTT
.	TRBV30	.	TRBJ2-6	CAWSTVTSGANVLTF	TGTGCCTGGAGTACCGTTACATCTGGGGCCAACGTCCTGACTTTC
.	TRBV19	.	TRBJ2-2	CASSTGHRTGELFF	TGTGCCAGTTCCACAGGGCATCGGACCGGGGAGCTGTTTTTT